The rows below give T cell receptor beta chains drawn from one sample of a study of blood T cells in healthy people across ages. TCRdb itself ran the 5' RACE reads through MiXCR, one entry per CDR3 protein. The sample includes 980,000 or so distinct CDR3 sequences, roughly 43% of them seen just once. Sequencing was performed on blood. These receptors came from a man aged 30 to 45 in good health. The CDR3 runs from the conserved cysteine through the conserved F or W. Fields, in order: J gene, clone size, D gene, V gene, CDR3 DNA, CDR3 protein. The D gene is left open where the match is weak. Clone sizes are given selectively: once, few, many, or a class where the clone is expanded.

J gene: TRBJ2-1; clone size: NA; D gene: NA; V gene: TRBV7-2; CDR3 DNA: TGTGCCAGCAGTCATGAATACAATGAGCAGTTCTTC; CDR3 protein: CASSHEYNEQFF
J gene: TRBJ2-1; clone size: NA; D gene: NA; V gene: TRBV10-2; CDR3 DNA: TGCGCCAGTAGTGTGCTAGGCAGGTACAATGAGCAGTTCTTC; CDR3 protein: CASSVLGRYNEQFF
J gene: TRBJ2-3; clone size: NA; D gene: TRBD1; V gene: TRBV6-1; CDR3 DNA: TGTGCCAGCAGTGACCCTGGGACAGGTCGGCCAGATACGCAGTATTTT; CDR3 protein: CASSDPGTGRPDTQYF
J gene: TRBJ2-1; clone size: few; D gene: TRBD2; V gene: TRBV7-9; CDR3 DNA: TGTGCCAGCAGCTTATCCGGGACTAGCGGCAATGAGCAGTTCTTC; CDR3 protein: CASSLSGTSGNEQFF
J gene: TRBJ2-1; clone size: NA; D gene: TRBD2; V gene: TRBV7-2; CDR3 DNA: TGTGCCAGCAGCTTACTCAGCGGGGGGCTTACCAATGAGCAGTTCTTC; CDR3 protein: CASSLLSGGLTNEQFF
J gene: TRBJ2-1; clone size: NA; D gene: TRBD2; V gene: TRBV20-1; CDR3 DNA: TGCAGTGCGTCAACTAGCGGGGGGAGGAATGAGCAGTTCTTC; CDR3 protein: CSASTSGGRNEQFF
J gene: TRBJ2-7; clone size: NA; D gene: NA; V gene: TRBV29-1; CDR3 DNA: TGCAGCGTTGTCATGAAGTCGGAGAGGGGACCTTCCTACGAGCAGTACTTC; CDR3 protein: CSVVMKSERGPSYEQYF
J gene: TRBJ2-1; clone size: NA; D gene: NA; V gene: TRBV6-1; CDR3 DNA: TGTGCCAGCATAGAAATGGGGAGACCTTACAATGAGCAGTTCTTC; CDR3 protein: CASIEMGRPYNEQFF
J gene: TRBJ2-1; clone size: NA; D gene: NA; V gene: TRBV29-1; CDR3 DNA: TGCAGCGTTGATGAGGGGATTGAGCAGTTCTTC; CDR3 protein: CSVDEGIEQFF
J gene: TRBJ2-3; clone size: NA; D gene: TRBD2; V gene: TRBV20-1; CDR3 DNA: TGCAGTGCTAGAAGACGAGCGGGAACAGATACGCAGTATTTT; CDR3 protein: CSARRRAGTDTQYF
J gene: TRBJ2-2; clone size: NA; D gene: NA; V gene: TRBV4-1; CDR3 DNA: TGCGCCAGCAGCCACTGGACGGAAAAACTGACCGGGGAGCTGTTTTTT; CDR3 protein: CASSHWTEKLTGELFF
J gene: TRBJ2-7; clone size: NA; D gene: NA; V gene: TRBV12-3/TRBV12-4; CDR3 DNA: TGTGCCAGCCGAAAATCTCGGATAGACAGTCCTAACTCCTACGAGCAGTACTTC; CDR3 protein: CASRKSRIDSPNSYEQYF
J gene: TRBJ2-1; clone size: NA; D gene: TRBD2; V gene: TRBV12-3/TRBV12-4; CDR3 DNA: TGTGCCAGCGGGCGTCGAGCGGGGGGCCCCTACAATGAGCAGTTCTTC; CDR3 protein: CASGRRAGGPYNEQFF
J gene: TRBJ1-5; clone size: NA; D gene: NA; V gene: TRBV27; CDR3 DNA: TGTGCCAGCAGTGATTACCAGGGTCAGCCCCAGCATTTT; CDR3 protein: CASSDYQGQPQHF
J gene: TRBJ2-7; clone size: NA; D gene: NA; V gene: TRBV30; CDR3 DNA: TGTGCCTGGAGTGAGGGGATCTACGAGCAGTACTTC; CDR3 protein: CAWSEGIYEQYF
J gene: TRBJ2-2; clone size: NA; D gene: NA; V gene: TRBV6-4; CDR3 DNA: TGTGCCAGCAGTGTGGGGGTTCCCGGGGAGCTGTTTTTT; CDR3 protein: CASSVGVPGELFF
J gene: TRBJ2-6; clone size: few; D gene: NA; V gene: TRBV29-1; CDR3 DNA: TGCAGCGTTGACGTGGGCTCTGGGGCCAACGTCCTGACTTTC; CDR3 protein: CSVDVGSGANVLTF
J gene: TRBJ2-4; clone size: NA; D gene: NA; V gene: TRBV11-2; CDR3 DNA: TGTGCCAGCAGCTTAGTGGTTCAAGGTATTGGCATTCAGTACTTC; CDR3 protein: CASSLVVQGIGIQYF
J gene: TRBJ2-5; clone size: few; D gene: NA; V gene: TRBV4-1; CDR3 DNA: TGCGCCAGCAGCCAAGAGTGGAGGGTAGAGACCCAGTACTTC; CDR3 protein: CASSQEWRVETQYF
J gene: TRBJ2-7; clone size: NA; D gene: NA; V gene: TRBV30; CDR3 DNA: TGTGCCTGGAACATCGGGTCCTACGAGCAGTACTTC; CDR3 protein: CAWNIGSYEQYF
J gene: TRBJ2-7; clone size: few; D gene: NA; V gene: TRBV6-2/TRBV6-3; CDR3 DNA: TGTGCCAGCAGTTACGGGGGACACAATGAGCAGTACTTC; CDR3 protein: CASSYGGHNEQYF
J gene: TRBJ1-5; clone size: many; D gene: TRBD1; V gene: TRBV6-1; CDR3 DNA: TGTGCCAGCAGTGTGCAGGGGGCTTGGAATCAGCCCCAGCATTTT; CDR3 protein: CASSVQGAWNQPQHF
J gene: TRBJ2-2; clone size: NA; D gene: NA; V gene: TRBV7-9; CDR3 DNA: TGTGCCATGCTTGATGACGGCGAGGCCGGGGAGCTGTTTTTT; CDR3 protein: CAMLDDGEAGELFF
J gene: TRBJ1-5; clone size: few; D gene: NA; V gene: TRBV18; CDR3 DNA: TGTGCCAGCTCACTCGACAGGATGCAGCCCCAGCATTTT; CDR3 protein: CASSLDRMQPQHF
J gene: TRBJ2-4; clone size: many; D gene: TRBD1; V gene: TRBV2; CDR3 DNA: TGTGCCAGCAGCGGACAGGGGTTAGCCAAAAACATTCAGTACTTC; CDR3 protein: CASSGQGLAKNIQYF
J gene: TRBJ2-5; clone size: NA; D gene: TRBD1; V gene: TRBV20-1; CDR3 DNA: TGCAGTGCTGCGTTAAGGGACAGGGTCAAGAGAGCCCAAGAGACCCAGTACTTC; CDR3 protein: CSAALRDRVKRAQETQYF
J gene: TRBJ2-4; clone size: NA; D gene: NA; V gene: TRBV4-2; CDR3 DNA: TGTGCCAGCAGCCATCTCGACAGTCCCGGCAAAAACATTCAGTACTTC; CDR3 protein: CASSHLDSPGKNIQYF
J gene: TRBJ2-7; clone size: few; D gene: TRBD2; V gene: TRBV10-3; CDR3 DNA: TGTGCCATAGCGGGGGACCATTCCTACGAGCAGTACTTC; CDR3 protein: CAIAGDHSYEQYF
J gene: TRBJ1-6; clone size: few; D gene: NA; V gene: TRBV7-9; CDR3 DNA: TGTGCCAGCAGCTTAGAATCTAGTTCACCCCTCCACTTT; CDR3 protein: CASSLESSSPLHF
J gene: TRBJ1-2; clone size: NA; D gene: NA; V gene: TRBV7-2; CDR3 DNA: TGTGCCAGCAGCTTAGAGGGTCTGGTCTATGGCTACACCTTC; CDR3 protein: CASSLEGLVYGYTF
J gene: TRBJ1-6; clone size: NA; D gene: NA; V gene: TRBV11-2; CDR3 DNA: TGTGCCGGCAGCATCCGGGACTATTCACCCCTCCACTTT; CDR3 protein: CAGSIRDYSPLHF
J gene: TRBJ2-3; clone size: few; D gene: NA; V gene: TRBV6-5; CDR3 DNA: TGTGCCAGCCTGGGGGACTCATCAGATACGCAGTATTTT; CDR3 protein: CASLGDSSDTQYF
J gene: TRBJ2-7; clone size: NA; D gene: TRBD2; V gene: TRBV20-1; CDR3 DNA: TGCAATGCTAGCCGGACTAGCGGCTACGAGCAGTACTTC; CDR3 protein: CNASRTSGYEQYF
J gene: TRBJ1-2; clone size: NA; D gene: NA; V gene: TRBV21-1; CDR3 DNA: TGTGCCATCAGAACAGGGGAAGGCTACACCTTC; CDR3 protein: CAIRTGEGYTF
J gene: TRBJ1-2; clone size: NA; D gene: NA; V gene: TRBV7-2; CDR3 DNA: TGTGCCAGCAGCTTAGCGTCAGCAGAGAACTATGGCTACACCTTC; CDR3 protein: CASSLASAENYGYTF
J gene: TRBJ1-4; clone size: few; D gene: NA; V gene: TRBV9; CDR3 DNA: TGTGCCAGCAGCGGCCAGGGGATTCTTAGCGAAAAACTGTTTTTT; CDR3 protein: CASSGQGILSEKLFF
J gene: TRBJ2-7; clone size: NA; D gene: NA; V gene: TRBV2; CDR3 DNA: TGTGCCACACAGGTTTCCTACGAGCAGTACTTC; CDR3 protein: CATQVSYEQYF
J gene: TRBJ1-5; clone size: NA; D gene: NA; V gene: TRBV18; CDR3 DNA: TGTGCCAGCTCGCAGGGTGACTCGGGTCAGCCCCAGCATTTT; CDR3 protein: CASSQGDSGQPQHF
J gene: TRBJ2-3; clone size: NA; D gene: NA; V gene: TRBV20-1; CDR3 DNA: TGCAGTGCTAGAGATCCGATGGCAGGGACAGATACGCAGTATTTT; CDR3 protein: CSARDPMAGTDTQYF
J gene: TRBJ2-2; clone size: NA; D gene: TRBD2; V gene: TRBV3-1; CDR3 DNA: TGTGCCAGCATGGGACTAGCGGGGAACACCGGGGAGCTGTTTTTT; CDR3 protein: CASMGLAGNTGELFF